What follows is one TCR beta chain and its context. The target of this receptor is not known. No much larger clone exists at a distance of one base, and base qualities are not known. Taken from cysteine to phenylalanine, the CDR3 has 13 residues. Of all the DNA, just the CDR3 is kept, 39 bases in frame from base 1. CDR1 and CDR2 are drawn from the germline V gene (reference sequence): SGHNT, YYREEE. V was cut back by 4 bases and J by 9 bases, leaving a gap of 14 bases between them. These data originate in a study of regulatory dendritic cells for organ transplantation (dated by TCRdb to between 2016 and 2019). Background on the whole study: To make regulatory dendritic cells, monocytes were cultured with vitamin D3 on days 0 and 4, plus IL-10 on day 4. To evaluate the response of the DCs to a potent maturation-inducing agent, LPS was added to DC cultures on day 6. The TCRbeta repertoires of sorted naive and memory CD4+ and CD8+ T cells were sequenced before and after allostimulation with regulatory or mature dendritic cells.

The TCRbeta CDR3 regions were amplified in a multiplexed two-step PCR with Vbeta-specific forward primers and Jbeta-specific reverse primers. Through the immunoSEQ service, TCRbeta libraries were sequenced on an Illumina instrument. The authors' pipeline ran thus. IMGT annotation was used to assign V, D and J genes, and synthetic CDR3 analogues were used to correct the counts for multiplex PCR bias. In the immunoSEQ Analyzer, repertoire clonality was calculated as one minus the normalized Shannon entropy. Fisher's exact test with Benjamini-Hochberg false discovery rate control was used to define clonal expansion, with two-tailed P<0.01. TCRdb provides this immuneACCESS table in a form limited to in-frame rearrangements. Some clones are lacking; in checked studies, under half of them reflect an unresolved V gene, and why the rest are absent is not known. V and J calls and clone size follow that table, whereas D and trimming were derived from the DNA. This sample gives tens of thousands of clones in total; 80% to 90% of them show up just once. Of the sample, about 0.68% is held by the ten largest clones.

Sorted T cell subsets were CFSE-labeled and co-cultured for roughly 5 days with allogeneic regulatory or mature dendritic cells at a 1:10 DC:T ratio. FACS was used to sort naive T cells as CD45RA+ cells and memory T cells as CD45RO+ CD4+ or CD8+ cells. T cells for TCR sequencing came from two healthy control subjects. The Qiagen DNeasy Blood & Tissue Kit was used to extract genomic DNA. Points the paper makes about the study in general: Only a couple of subjects were sequenced, and the authors noted considerable between-individual heterogeneity in the alloreactive memory CD8+ T cell pool. Among the resting subsets, the most alloreactive TCR clonotypes were found in memory CD8+ T cells. In both subjects, allostimulation led to expansion of memory CD8+ clones, though the expansion induced by regulatory dendritic cells appeared to be more limited than that induced by mature dendritic cells. The repertoires of naive CD4+ and CD8+ T cells were highly diverse, while memory cell repertoires were less diverse, with memory CD8+ cells being the most oligoclonal.

The origin of this receptor is a human donor in good health. This receptor chain uses TRBV5-4 and TRBJ2-4, with an unclear D gene assignment. The sample was naive CD4+ T cells from blood cultured with regulatory dendritic cells. Reading the label with the study, this specimen's cell subset or site is: CD45RA+ naive T cells. The nucleotide sequence reads TGTGCCAGCAGCGCCGTTTCCCCCGGCATTCAGTACTTC. This is translated as CASSAVSPGIQYF.